This TCR beta chain was identified in a study of blood T cell repertoires in COVID-19. For the study at large: Samples representing acute and convalescent COVID-19 were sourced from the United States, Italy and Spain. The analysed material was cDNA or gDNA that came from T cells, B-cell-depleted T cells, or PBMCs.

The CDR3 length is 13 residues. V shed 0 bases and J shed 5 bases, with 11 bases lying between them. In germline, CDR1 is GTSNPN, CDR2 SVGIG (reference sequence). As originally analysed: How many nucleated cells were present was estimated from reference gene primer amplification. The repertoire was sequenced with immunoSEQ multiplex PCR; TCRdb's copy has only in-frame clones and lacks some. V, J and clone size are those of that table, while D and trimming were read from the DNA. The top ten clones hold approximately 13% of a sample with 190,000 or so clones, around 79% of them seen once. This clone occurred once.

What was sequenced was peripheral blood. The receptor was isolated from a man aged 50-60 years who had recovered from COVID-19. V gene TRBV30 combines with J gene TRBJ2-7; no clear D. The CDR3 bases are TGTGCCTGGAGTGTTTATGTGTTTGACGAGCAGTACTTC. This translates into CAWSVYVFDEQYF.